This TCR beta chain was profiled in a study of shared clonotypes between healthy human individuals. The CDR3 contains 13 residues. Trimming pared 3 bases from V and 6 bases from J, leaving 12 bases between. CDR1 is MGHDK and CDR2 is SYGVNS in the germline V gene. All of the donors resided in Nashville, Tennessee, and each was a Caucasian adult. Replicate sorted-subset PCRs were loaded with 150 to 200 ng DNA, approximately 31,000 T cell genomes. Assay used: immunoSEQ multiplex PCR; TCRdb lists only in-frame clones, some missing. The data show roughly 2.5 million clones, with roughly nine tenths seen just once and around 0.14% held by the top ten.

This clonotype was sampled from a man aged 18 to 30 in good health. The rearrangement links TRBV25-1 to TRBJ2-7, with a weak D call TRBD1 (6 bases). The sample comprised naive CD4+ T cells sorted from blood. Subset here: CD45RA+ positively selected. For the CDR3, the DNA is TGTGCCAGCAGTGACAGGGGTCCTGGCGAGCAGTACTTC. Protein sequence: CASSDRGPGEQYF.